Below are 6 T cell receptor beta chains sequenced from a single sample in a study of cytomegalovirus exposure and HLA in healthy donors. The PCR ran on 60 Vbeta and 13 Jbeta primers. Data came from immunoSEQ multiplex PCR; TCRdb stores just in-frame clones and leaves some out. Counted here are fewer than 200,000 clones, 75% to 90% occurring once; the ten biggest clones make up about 1.6%. Sequencing was performed on PBMCs. The receptors originated from a man in his fifties in good health and CMV-seronegative.

The chain uses TRBV2 and TRBJ2-1; 9 bases agree with TRBD2. The CDR3 length is 16 residues. CDR1 and CDR2 (germline): SNHLY, FYNNEI. Germline trimming cut 6 bases from V and 7 bases from J; bases unmatched to any gene: 13. CDR3 residues: CASSPGGSGRQNEQFF. In DNA, the CDR3 is TGTGCCAGCAGCCCCGGGGGGAGCGGGAGGCAGAATGAGCAGTTCTTC.

This clone appeared a single time. V is TRBV28 and J is TRBJ2-3; D is possibly TRBD2 (7 bases). The CDR3 sequence is 17 residues long. V was shortened by 5 bases and J by 5 bases, with 23 bases between the two germline ends. The V gene's germline CDR1 is MDHEN and CDR2 SYDVKM. The CDR3, as DNA: TGTGCCAGCAGTCTCGGCCGTTTAGGGGGGGACCGAGATACGCAGTATTTT. This sequence encodes CASSLGRLGGDRDTQYF.

V and J are TRBV5-8 and TRBJ1-5, with no clear D. Looked up from germline, CDR1 is SGHTS and CDR2 is YDEGEE. Trimming removed 2 bases at V and 3 bases at J, with 9 bases between. The CDR3 totals 14 residues. The CDR3 here is CASSFTGFNQPQHF. The CDR3 nucleotides are TGTGCCAGCAGCTTCACGGGGTTCAATCAGCCCCAGCATTTT.

V is TRBV14 and J is TRBJ1-1; the D is unclear. Germline CDR1 and CDR2: SGHDN and FVKESK. The CDR3 totals 17 residues. Between the trimmed V and J ends, which lost 1 base and 11 bases, there was a span of 26 bases. Here the CDR3 DNA reads TGTGCCAGCAGCCAAGGTCCGGTTAAACTCGGAGCTATGCGGGCTTTCTTT. This codes for CASSQGPVKLGAMRAFF. Based on the CDR3 plus reference TRBV14 and TRBJ1-1, the full variable domain is EAGVTQFPSHSVIEKGQTVTLRCDPISGHDNLYWYRRVMGKEIKFLLHFVKESKQDESGMPNNRFLAERTGGTYSTLKVQPAELEDSGVYFCASSQGPVKLGAMRAFFGQGTRLTVV.

The V and J genes are TRBV7-2 and TRBJ2-5; D is possibly TRBD2 (7 bases). CDR1 and CDR2 from the germline V gene are SGHTA and FQGNSA. V lost 4 bases to trimming and J lost 0 bases, with 15 bases between them. The CDR3 has 16 amino acids. The CDR3 reads CASSSQEGGYQETQYF. The DNA for the CDR3 is TGTGCCAGCAGCTCCCAGGAGGGGGGGTACCAAGAGACCCAGTACTTC.

The rearrangement uses TRBV19 and TRBJ2-7; maybe TRBD2 (6 bases). Germline values: CDR1 LNHDA, CDR2 SQIVND (reference sequence). CDR3 length: 14 amino acids. V lost 3 bases to trimming and J lost 6 bases, with 15 bases between them. The DNA for the CDR3 is TGTGCCAGTAGTATGGAGGGGTCTCTCGGCGAGCAGTACTTC. Amino acids: CASSMEGSLGEQYF.